This T cell receptor beta chain was sequenced for a study of cytomegalovirus exposure and HLA in healthy donors (TCRdb year 2017). General notes on the study: According to a later analysis, the 120 or so validation repertoires were produced on the same platform as the 700 or so repertoires of the first cohort. The study aimed to test whether cataloging public T cell receptors could reveal signatures of past pathogen exposure. In addition to the first cohort of approximately 670 subjects, a separate validation cohort of 120 different subjects was used. The study combined high-throughput TCR immunosequencing, statistical association of individual TCRs with disease status, and machine learning to predict cytomegalovirus infection status. Beyond this particular receptor, the publication reports: According to the authors, the approach could potentially be generalized to other disease states and immunological phenotypes. Across donors, most TCR sequences were observed very rarely, whereas some public TCRs were present in many individuals. Subsequent analysis determined that TCRs grouped into clusters in the first cohort also showed a tendency toward co-occurrence across the 120 or so validation repertoires, and roughly 95% of cluster scores exceeded 0. A few of the identified cytomegalovirus-associated TCR beta chains were confirmed in vitro to be specific for cytomegalovirus antigens. The classifier was reported to diagnose cytomegalovirus status with high specificity and sensitivity in both the original and validation cohorts. A later analysis lacked HLA typing for the validation cohort, so it scored co-occurrence in that cohort across all 110 or so repertoires. A total of 150 or so TCR beta chains were listed by the study as associated with cytomegalovirus.

A word on this clone: This clone's antigen is unknown. Base qualities are not at hand, and no much larger clone is one base apart.

V is reduced by 8 bases and J by 0 bases, leaving a spacing of 26 bases between them. Including the terminal cysteine and phenylalanine, the CDR3 comprises 20 residues. This entry keeps only the CDR3 DNA: 60 bases, framed from base 1. The germline V gene (reference sequence) specifies LNHDA as CDR1 and SQIVND as CDR2. The donors were included in the validation cohort of approximately 120 subjects, a group kept apart from the 666-subject first cohort. Library prep was done by the immunoSEQ multiplex PCR assay. As for the original processing: A statistical classification framework was developed to diagnose cytomegalovirus status using the catalog of TCR beta chain sequences. Here the immuneACCESS table is served through TCRdb, limited to in-frame sequences with V and J called. Missing clones are a known gap in these copies; in checked studies unresolved V genes cover under half, and the rest lacks a known reason. V and J calls and clone size are given by that table; D and trimming were obtained from the DNA. This sample is represented by approximately 160,000 clones; approximately 96% of them were singletons. Approximately 0.82% of the sample is held by the ten biggest clonotypes.

Material for sequencing was PBMCs. The rearranged segments are TRBV19 and TRBJ2-6; possibly the D gene is TRBD2, per 5 matching bases. This receptor was identified in a woman aged 18-35 years in good health and CMV-seronegative. The CDR3 protein: CASHASPARGSLSGANVLTF. Here is the DNA: TGTGCCAGTCACGCATCGCCGGCCCGGGGTTCCCTCTCTGGGGCCAACGTCCTGACTTTC.